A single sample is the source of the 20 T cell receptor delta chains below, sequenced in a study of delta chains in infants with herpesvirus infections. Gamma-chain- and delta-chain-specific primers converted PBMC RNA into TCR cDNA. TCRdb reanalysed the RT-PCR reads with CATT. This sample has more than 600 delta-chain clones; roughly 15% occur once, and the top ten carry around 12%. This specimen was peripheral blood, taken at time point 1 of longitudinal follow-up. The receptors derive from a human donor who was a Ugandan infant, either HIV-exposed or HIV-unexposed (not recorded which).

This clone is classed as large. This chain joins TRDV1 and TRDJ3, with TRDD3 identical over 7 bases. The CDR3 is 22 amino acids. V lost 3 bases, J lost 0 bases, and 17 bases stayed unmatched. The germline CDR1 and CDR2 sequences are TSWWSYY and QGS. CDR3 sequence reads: CALGDVSLGGLESSWDTRQMFF. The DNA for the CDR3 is TGTGCTCTTGGGGATGTATCGCTGGGGGGCCTCGAGAGCTCCTGGGACACCCGACAGATGTTTTTC.

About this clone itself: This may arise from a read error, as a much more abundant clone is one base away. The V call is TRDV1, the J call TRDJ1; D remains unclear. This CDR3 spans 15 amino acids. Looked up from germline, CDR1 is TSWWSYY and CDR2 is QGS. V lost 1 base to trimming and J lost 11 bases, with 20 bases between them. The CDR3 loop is CALGEPPSVVVGLIF. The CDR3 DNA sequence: TGTGCTCTTGGGGAACCCCCCTCCGTTGTTGTTGGCCTCATCTTT.

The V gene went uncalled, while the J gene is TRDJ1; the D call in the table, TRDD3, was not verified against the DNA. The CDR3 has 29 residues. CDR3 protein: CAYRSSFLPLDWGIRVGAHRRFDTDKLIF. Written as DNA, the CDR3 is TGTGCTTATAGGTCCTCCTTCCTACCCCTAGACTGGGGGATACGCGTTGGGGCGCATAGACGTTTCGACACCGATAAACTCATCTTT.

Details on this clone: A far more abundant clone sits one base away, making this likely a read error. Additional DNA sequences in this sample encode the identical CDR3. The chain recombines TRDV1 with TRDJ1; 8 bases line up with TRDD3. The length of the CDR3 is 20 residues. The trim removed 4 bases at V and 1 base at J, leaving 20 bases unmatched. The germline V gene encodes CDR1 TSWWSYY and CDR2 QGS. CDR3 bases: TGTGCTCTTGGGGGGGGCTGGCTGGGGCTGGGGGACGAAGTCACCGATAAACTCATCTTT. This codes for CALGGGWLGLGDEVTDKLIF.

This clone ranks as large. The CDR3 is CALGENRPSYSGFRLHTDKLIF. The CDR3 DNA sequence: TGTGCTCTTGGGGAAAACCGACCTTCCTACTCGGGGTTCCGCCTTCACACCGATAAACTCATCTTT. The chain couples TRDV1 to TRDJ1; 9 nucleotides align to TRDD2. Germline V gives CDR1 TSWWSYY, CDR2 QGS. The trim removed 2 bases at V and 0 bases at J, leaving 22 bases unmatched. The CDR3 consists of 22 residues.

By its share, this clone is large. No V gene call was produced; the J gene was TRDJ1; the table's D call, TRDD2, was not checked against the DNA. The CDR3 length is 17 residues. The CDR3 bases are TGTGCCTTTTGCCCCTACTTAACACGGTCGTACACCGATAAACTCATCTTT. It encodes CAFCPYLTRSYTDKLIF.

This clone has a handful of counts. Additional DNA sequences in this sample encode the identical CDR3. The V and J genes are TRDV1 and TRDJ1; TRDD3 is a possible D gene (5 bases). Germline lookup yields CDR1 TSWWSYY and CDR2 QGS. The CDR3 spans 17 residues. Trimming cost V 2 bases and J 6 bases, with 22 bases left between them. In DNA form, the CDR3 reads TGTGCTCTTGGGGAAATGAGGCCTAGGGCTGGGCCGCATAAACTCATCTTT. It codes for CALGEMRPRAGPHKLIF.

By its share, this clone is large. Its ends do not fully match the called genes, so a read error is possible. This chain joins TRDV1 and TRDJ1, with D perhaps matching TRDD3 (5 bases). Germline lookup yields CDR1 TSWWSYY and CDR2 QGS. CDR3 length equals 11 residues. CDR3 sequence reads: CALGGTGKLIF. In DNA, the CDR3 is TGTGCCCTGGGTGGGACCGGTAAACTCATCTTT.

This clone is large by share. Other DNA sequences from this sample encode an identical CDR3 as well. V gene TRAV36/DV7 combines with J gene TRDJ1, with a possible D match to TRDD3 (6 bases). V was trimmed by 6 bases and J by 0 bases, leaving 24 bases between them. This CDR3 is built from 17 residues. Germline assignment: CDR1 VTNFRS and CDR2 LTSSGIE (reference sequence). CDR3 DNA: TGTGCTGGATTGGGGGGACCCCACCCCTCGTACACCGATAAACTCATCTTT. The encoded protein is CAGLGGPHPSYTDKLIF.

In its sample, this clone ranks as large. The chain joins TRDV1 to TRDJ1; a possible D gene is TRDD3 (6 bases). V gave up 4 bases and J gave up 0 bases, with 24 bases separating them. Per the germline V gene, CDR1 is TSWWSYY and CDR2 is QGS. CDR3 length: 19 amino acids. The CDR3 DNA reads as TGTGCTCTTGGGGTCATTTCCTTCTCCCTAACTGGGTACACCGATAAACTCATCTTT. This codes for CALGVISFSLTGYTDKLIF.

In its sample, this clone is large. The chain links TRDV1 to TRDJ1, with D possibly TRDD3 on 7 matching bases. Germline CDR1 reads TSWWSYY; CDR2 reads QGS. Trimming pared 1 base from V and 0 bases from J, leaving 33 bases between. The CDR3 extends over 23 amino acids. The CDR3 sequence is CALGEPGRPSPVPGGPYTDKLIF. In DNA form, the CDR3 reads TGTGCTCTTGGGGAACCTGGGAGGCCTTCCCCAGTTCCTGGGGGGCCTTACACCGATAAACTCATCTTT.

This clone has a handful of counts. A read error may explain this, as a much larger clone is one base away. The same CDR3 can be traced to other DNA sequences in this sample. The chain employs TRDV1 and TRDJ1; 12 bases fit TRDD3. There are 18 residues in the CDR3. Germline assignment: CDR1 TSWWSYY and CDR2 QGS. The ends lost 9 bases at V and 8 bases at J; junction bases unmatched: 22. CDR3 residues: CALVYPSARFTGGYKLIF. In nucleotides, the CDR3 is TGTGCTCTCGTCTACCCATCCGCCCGCTTTACTGGGGGATACAAACTCATCTTT.

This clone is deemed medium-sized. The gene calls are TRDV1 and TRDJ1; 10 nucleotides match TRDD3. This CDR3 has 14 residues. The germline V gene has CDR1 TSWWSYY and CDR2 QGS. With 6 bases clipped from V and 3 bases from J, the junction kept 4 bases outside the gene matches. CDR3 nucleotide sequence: TGTGCTCTTGGAAGGGGGATACGCTCCGATAAACTCATCTTT. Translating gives CALGRGIRSDKLIF.

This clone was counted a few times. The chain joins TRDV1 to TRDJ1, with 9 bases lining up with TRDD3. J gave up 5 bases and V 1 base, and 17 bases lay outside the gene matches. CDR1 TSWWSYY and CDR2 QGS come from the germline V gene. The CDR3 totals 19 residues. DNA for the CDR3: TGTGCTCTTGGGGAACACTACTACGGGGGATACAGGTTGGTAGATAAACTCATCTTT. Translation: CALGEHYYGGYRLVDKLIF.

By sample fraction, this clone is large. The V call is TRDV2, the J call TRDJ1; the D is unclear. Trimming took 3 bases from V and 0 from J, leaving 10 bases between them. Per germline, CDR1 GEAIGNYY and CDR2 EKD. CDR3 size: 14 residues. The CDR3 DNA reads TGTGCCTGTGACGGGACTAACTACACCGATAAACTCATCTTT. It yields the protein CACDGTNYTDKLIF.

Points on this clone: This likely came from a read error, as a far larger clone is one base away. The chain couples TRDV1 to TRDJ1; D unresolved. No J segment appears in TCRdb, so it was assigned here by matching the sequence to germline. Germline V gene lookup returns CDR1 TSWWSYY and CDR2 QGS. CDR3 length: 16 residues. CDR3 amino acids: CALGHPKTVYTNKLIF. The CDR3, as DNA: TGTGCTCTTGGGCACCCAAAGACTGTGTACACCAATAAACTCATCTTT.

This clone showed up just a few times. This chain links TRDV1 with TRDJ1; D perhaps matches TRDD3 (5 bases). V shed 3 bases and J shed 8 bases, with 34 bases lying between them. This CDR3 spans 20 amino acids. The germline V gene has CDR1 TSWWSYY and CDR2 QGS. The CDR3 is CALGDFVGFKILSPDPKLIF. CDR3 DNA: TGTGCTCTTGGGGATTTCGTGGGGTTTAAGATATTGAGTCCCGATCCCAAACTCATCTTT.

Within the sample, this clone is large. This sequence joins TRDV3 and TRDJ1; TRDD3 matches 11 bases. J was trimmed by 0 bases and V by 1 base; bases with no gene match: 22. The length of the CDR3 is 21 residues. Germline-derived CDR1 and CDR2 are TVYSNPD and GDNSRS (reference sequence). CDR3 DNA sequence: TGTGCCTTTAAACCTTCCCTTTTACTGGGGGATAGAGAAATAGACACCGATAAACTCATCTTT. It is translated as CAFKPSLLLGDREIDTDKLIF. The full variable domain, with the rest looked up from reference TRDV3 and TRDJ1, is CDKVTQSSPDQTVASGSEVVLLCTYDTVYSNPDLFWYRIRPDYSFQFVFYGDNSRSEGADFTQGRFSVKHILTQKAFHLVISPVRTEDSATYYCAFKPSLLLGDREIDTDKLIFGKGTRVTVEP.

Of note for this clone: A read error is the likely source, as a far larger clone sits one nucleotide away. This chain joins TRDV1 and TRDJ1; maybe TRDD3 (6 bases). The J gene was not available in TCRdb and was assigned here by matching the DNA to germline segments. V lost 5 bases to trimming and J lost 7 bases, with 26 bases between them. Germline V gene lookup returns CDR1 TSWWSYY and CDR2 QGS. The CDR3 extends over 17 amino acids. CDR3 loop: CALGNTKGVRGDTKLIF. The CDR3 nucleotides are TGTGCTCTTGGGAACACAAAAGGTGTACGGGGGGACACTAAACTCATCTTT.

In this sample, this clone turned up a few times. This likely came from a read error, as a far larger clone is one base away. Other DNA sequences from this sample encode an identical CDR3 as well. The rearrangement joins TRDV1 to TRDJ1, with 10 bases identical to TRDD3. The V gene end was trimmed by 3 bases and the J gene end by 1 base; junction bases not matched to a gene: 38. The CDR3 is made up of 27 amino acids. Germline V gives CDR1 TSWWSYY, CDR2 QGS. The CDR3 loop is CALGDFSILLRPCFRLLGDRFTDKLIF. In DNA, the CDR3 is TGTGCTCTTGGGGATTTTTCGATCCTCTTGAGGCCTTGCTTTCGGTTGCTGGGGGATAGATTCACCGATAAACTCATCTTT.